This is a list of T cell receptor beta chains from one sample in a study of cytomegalovirus exposure and HLA in healthy donors. Generated by immunoSEQ multiplex PCR, the TCRdb table keeps only in-frame clones and is missing some. The table records over 65,000 clones, about 95% of them present only once. Sequencing was done on a sample of PBMCs. These receptors were obtained from a woman aged 18 to 35 in good health and CMV-seropositive. CDR3s include the opening cysteine and the closing phenylalanine or tryptophan. A D gene is named only where the DNA matches it firmly. Clone size is shown for a subset of rows, as once, few, many or a class of expanded clone.

J	size	V	D	DNA	CDR3
TRBJ2-5	NA	TRBV13	NA	TGTGCCAGCAGCTTACAGGGGCCCCCTCAAGAGACCCAGTACTTC	CASSLQGPPQETQYF
TRBJ2-3	once	TRBV10-3	NA	TGTGCCACCCGAACTACCCCCGACACAGATACGCAGTATTTT	CATRTTPDTDTQYF
TRBJ2-3	NA	TRBV7-7	NA	TGTGCTAGCAGCGGAACTGGTGCGGGAGATACGCAGTATTTT	CASSGTGAGDTQYF
TRBJ2-1	NA	TRBV4-1	NA	TGCGCCAGCAGCCAAGAAGGGCGCAATTCAGAGGGTGAGCAGTTCTTC	CASSQEGRNSEGEQFF
TRBJ2-1	NA	TRBV9	TRBD2	TGTGCCAGCAGCGTAGACCAGCGGGAGGGCTGGAATGAGCAGTTCTTC	CASSVDQREGWNEQFF
TRBJ2-7	NA	TRBV5-6	NA	TGTGCCAGCAGCCCTAGTGGGGGCCGGGGCTACGAGCAGTACTTC	CASSPSGGRGYEQYF
TRBJ2-5	NA	TRBV14	NA	TGTGCCAGCAGCCCCGGGGCGGGGATAAGGGATGAGACCCAGTACTTC	CASSPGAGIRDETQYF
TRBJ1-1	NA	TRBV5-8	NA	TGTGCCAGCAGCTTGGGGAGGGAAGCTTTCTTT	CASSLGREAFF
TRBJ2-5	NA	TRBV7-2	TRBD2	TGTGCCAGCAGCTCTTCGGGACTAGAAGAGACCCAGTACTTC	CASSSSGLEETQYF
TRBJ2-7	NA	TRBV7-9	NA	TGTGCCAGCAGCTTGCCGGACCGAAGGGAGATGAGGGAGCAGTACTTC	CASSLPDRREMREQYF
TRBJ1-5	NA	TRBV28	TRBD1	TGTGCCAGCAGTTTACTTACAGGGGGGGAACAGCCCCAGCATTTT	CASSLLTGGEQPQHF
TRBJ1-4	NA	TRBV28	TRBD1	TGTGCCAGCAGTCTGCGGACAGGGGGAGGGGAAAAACTGTTTTTT	CASSLRTGGGEKLFF
TRBJ1-1	NA	TRBV5-1	TRBD1	TGCGCCAGCAGCGTGCAGGGGGTGAACACTGAAGCTTTCTTT	CASSVQGVNTEAFF
TRBJ1-1	NA	TRBV7-2	NA	TGTGCCAGCAGCCCACGAGGCGGGAGTGAAGCTTTCTTT	CASSPRGGSEAFF
TRBJ1-1	NA	TRBV19	TRBD1	TGTGCCAGTAGCCGGGACAGGGGGCGTGGGACTGAAGCTTTCTTT	CASSRDRGRGTEAFF
TRBJ1-1	NA	TRBV4-3	NA	TGCGCCAGCAGCCCGGGACACAAGAACACTGAAGCTTTCTTT	CASSPGHKNTEAFF
TRBJ1-5	NA	TRBV27	NA	TGTGCCAGCAGTTCCCAGCTCCCGGGGGGGGGCAATCAGCCCCAGCATTTT	CASSSQLPGGGNQPQHF
TRBJ2-2	NA	TRBV29-1	NA	TGCAGCGTTGACCGAGACACCGGGGAGCTGTTTTTT	CSVDRDTGELFF
TRBJ2-1	NA	TRBV7-9	NA	TGTGCCAGCAGCTCCATAGCGGAGGAGCGCCCAAATGAGCAGTTCTTC	CASSSIAEERPNEQFF
TRBJ2-5	NA	TRBV7-6	TRBD2	TGTGCCAGCAGCCCCGCAGCGGGAGGGCTCCAGTACCAAGAGACCCAGTACTTC	CASSPAAGGLQYQETQYF
TRBJ1-1	NA	TRBV30	NA	TGTGCCTGGATGGGAGGGACCACTGAAGCTTTCTTT	CAWMGGTTEAFF